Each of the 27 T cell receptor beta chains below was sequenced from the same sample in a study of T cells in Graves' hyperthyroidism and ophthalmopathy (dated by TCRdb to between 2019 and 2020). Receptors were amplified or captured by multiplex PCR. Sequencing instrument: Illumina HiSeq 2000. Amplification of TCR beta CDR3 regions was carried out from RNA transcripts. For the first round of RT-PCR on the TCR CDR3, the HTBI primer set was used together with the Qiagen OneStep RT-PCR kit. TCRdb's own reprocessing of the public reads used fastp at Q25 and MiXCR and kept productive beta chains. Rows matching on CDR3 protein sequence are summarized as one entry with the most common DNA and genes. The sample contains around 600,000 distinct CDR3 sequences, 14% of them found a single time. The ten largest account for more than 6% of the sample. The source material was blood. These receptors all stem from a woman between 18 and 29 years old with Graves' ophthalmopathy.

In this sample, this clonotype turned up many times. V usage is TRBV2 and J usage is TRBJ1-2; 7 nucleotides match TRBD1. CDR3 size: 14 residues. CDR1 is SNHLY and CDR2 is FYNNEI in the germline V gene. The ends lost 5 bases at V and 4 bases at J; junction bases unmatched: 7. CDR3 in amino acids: CASSNWGDSYGYTF. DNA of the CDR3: TGTGCCAGCAGTAACTGGGGGGACAGCTATGGCTACACCTTC.

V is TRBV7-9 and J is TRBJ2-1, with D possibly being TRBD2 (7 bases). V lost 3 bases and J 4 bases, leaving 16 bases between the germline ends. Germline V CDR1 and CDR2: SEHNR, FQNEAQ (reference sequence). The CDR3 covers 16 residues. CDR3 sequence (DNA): TGTGCCAGCAGCTTTAGGGGGGGATATTCATACAATGAGCAGTTCTTC. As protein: CASSFRGGYSYNEQFF.

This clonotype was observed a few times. CDR3 protein: CSVEVEGNQPQHF. The CDR3 DNA sequence: TGCAGCGTTGAAGTGGAGGGCAATCAGCCCCAGCATTTT. The chain couples TRBV29-1 to TRBJ1-5; D ambiguous. The CDR3 extends over 13 amino acids. Germline V gene lookup returns CDR1 SQVTM and CDR2 ANQGSEA. Trimming removed 1 base from V and 2 bases from J, with 6 bases in between. Looking up the rest from reference TRBV29-1 and TRBJ1-5 gives the full variable domain: SAVISQKPSRDICQRGTSLTIQCQVDSQVTMMFWYRQQPGQSLTLIATANQGSEATYESGFVIDKFPISRPNLTFSTLTVSNMSPEDSSIYLCSVEVEGNQPQHFGDGTRLSIL.

As DNA, the CDR3 is TGTGCCAGCAGAACAGGGTTGGAGACCCAGTACTTC. This translates into CASRTGLETQYF. V usage is TRBV6-2 or TRBV6-3 and J usage is TRBJ2-5; possibly TRBD1 for D (6 bases). CDR3 length equals 12 residues. V lost 6 bases to trimming and J lost 5 bases, with 10 bases between them. CDR1 and CDR2 (germline): MNHEY, SVGEGT.

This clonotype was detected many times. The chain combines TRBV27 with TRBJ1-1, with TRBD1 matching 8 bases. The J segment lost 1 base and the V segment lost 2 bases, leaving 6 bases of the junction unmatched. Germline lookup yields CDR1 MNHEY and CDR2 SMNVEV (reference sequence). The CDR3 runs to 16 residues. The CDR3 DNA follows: TGTGCCAGCAGTTTAGTCGCAGGGGGCCCGAACACTGAAGCTTTCTTT. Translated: CASSLVAGGPNTEAFF.

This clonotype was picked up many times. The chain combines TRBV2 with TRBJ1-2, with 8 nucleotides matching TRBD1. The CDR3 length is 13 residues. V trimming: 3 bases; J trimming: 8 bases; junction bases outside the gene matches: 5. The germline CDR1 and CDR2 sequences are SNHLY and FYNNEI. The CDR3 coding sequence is TGTGCCAGCAGTGAGTCCAGGGGGCCGGGCTACACCTTC. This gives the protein CASSESRGPGYTF.

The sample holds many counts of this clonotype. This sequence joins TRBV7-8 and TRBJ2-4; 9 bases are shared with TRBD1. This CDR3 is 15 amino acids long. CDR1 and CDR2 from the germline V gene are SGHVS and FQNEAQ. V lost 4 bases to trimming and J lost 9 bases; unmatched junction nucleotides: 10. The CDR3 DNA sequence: TGTGCCAGCAGCTCAACCGGGACAGGGTTTGGCATTCAGTACTTC. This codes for CASSSTGTGFGIQYF.

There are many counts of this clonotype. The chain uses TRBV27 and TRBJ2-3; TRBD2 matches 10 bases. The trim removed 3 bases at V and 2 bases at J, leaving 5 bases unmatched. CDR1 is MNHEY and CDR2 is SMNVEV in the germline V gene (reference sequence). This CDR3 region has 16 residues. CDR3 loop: CASSFPSGRDTDTQYF. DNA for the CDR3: TGTGCCAGCAGTTTCCCGAGCGGGAGGGACACAGATACGCAGTATTTT.

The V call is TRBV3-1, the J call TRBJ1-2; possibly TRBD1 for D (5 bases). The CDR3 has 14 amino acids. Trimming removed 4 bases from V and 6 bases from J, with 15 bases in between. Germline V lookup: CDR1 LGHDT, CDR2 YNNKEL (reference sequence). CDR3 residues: CASSLTGAPDGYTF. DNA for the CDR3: TGTGCCAGCAGCCTCACCGGGGCCCCCGATGGCTACACCTTC.

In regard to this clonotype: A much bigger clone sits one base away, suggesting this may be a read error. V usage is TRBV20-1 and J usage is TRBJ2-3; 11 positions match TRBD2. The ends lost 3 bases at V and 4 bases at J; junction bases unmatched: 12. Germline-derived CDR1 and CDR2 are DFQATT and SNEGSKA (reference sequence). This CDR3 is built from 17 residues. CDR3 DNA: TGCAGTGCTAGGGGACTTCCGGTTAGCGGGAGGGCAGATACGCAGTATTTT. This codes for CSARGLPVSGRADTQYF.

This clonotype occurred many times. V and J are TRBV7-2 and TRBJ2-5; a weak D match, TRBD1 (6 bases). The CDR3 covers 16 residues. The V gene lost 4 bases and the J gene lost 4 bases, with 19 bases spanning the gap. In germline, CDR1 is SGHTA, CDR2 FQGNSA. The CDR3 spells CASSSLGQRWGETQYF. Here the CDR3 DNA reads TGTGCCAGCAGCTCCCTCGGACAGAGATGGGGAGAGACCCAGTACTTC. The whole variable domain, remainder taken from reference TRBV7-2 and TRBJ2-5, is GAGVSQSPSNKVTEKGKDVELRCDPISGHTALYWYRQSLGQGLEFLIYFQGNSAPDKSGLPSDRFSAERTGGSVSTLTIQRTQQEDSAVYLCASSSLGQRWGETQYFGPGTRLLVL.

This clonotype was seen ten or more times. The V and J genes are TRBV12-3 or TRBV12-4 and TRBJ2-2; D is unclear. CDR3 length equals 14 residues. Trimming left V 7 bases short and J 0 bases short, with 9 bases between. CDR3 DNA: TGTGCCAGCAAGAATGACGCGAACACCGGGGAGCTGTTTTTT. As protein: CASKNDANTGELFF.

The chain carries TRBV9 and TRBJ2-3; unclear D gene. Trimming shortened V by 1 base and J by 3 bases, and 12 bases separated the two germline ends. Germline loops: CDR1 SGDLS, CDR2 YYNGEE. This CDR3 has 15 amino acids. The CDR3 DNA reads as TGTGCCAGCAGCGTAATGGGTGCGAGGACAGATACGCAGTATTTT. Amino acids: CASSVMGARTDTQYF.

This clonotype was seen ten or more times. The CDR3 DNA is TGTGCCAGCAGCGTAGCGCGGGAGGGCTACAATGAGCAGTTCTTC. Translated: CASSVAREGYNEQFF. The rearrangement joins TRBV9 to TRBJ2-1, with TRBD2 matching over 9 bases. CDR3 length: 15 residues. With V trimmed by 0 bases and J by 3 bases, 1 base remained unmatched. Germline assignment: CDR1 SGDLS and CDR2 YYNGEE.

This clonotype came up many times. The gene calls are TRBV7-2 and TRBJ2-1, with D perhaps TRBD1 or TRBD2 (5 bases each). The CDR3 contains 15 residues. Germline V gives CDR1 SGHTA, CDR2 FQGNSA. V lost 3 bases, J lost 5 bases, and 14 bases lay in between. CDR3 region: CASSFFRGVHNEQFF. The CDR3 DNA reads TGTGCCAGCAGCTTTTTTAGGGGAGTTCACAATGAGCAGTTCTTC.

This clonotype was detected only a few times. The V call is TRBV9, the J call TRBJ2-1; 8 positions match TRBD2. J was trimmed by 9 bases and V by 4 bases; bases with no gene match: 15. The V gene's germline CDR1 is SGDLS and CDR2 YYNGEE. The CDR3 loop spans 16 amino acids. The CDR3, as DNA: TGTGCCAGCAGCCCACGCTCGGGACTAGTGGATCGTGAGCAGTTCTTC. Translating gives CASSPRSGLVDREQFF. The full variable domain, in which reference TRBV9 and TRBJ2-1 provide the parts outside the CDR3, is DSGVTQTPKHLITATGQRVTLRCSPRSGDLSVYWYQQSLDQGLQFLIQYYNGEERAKGNILERFSAQQFPDLHSELNLSSLELGDSALYFCASSPRSGLVDREQFFGPGTRLTVL.

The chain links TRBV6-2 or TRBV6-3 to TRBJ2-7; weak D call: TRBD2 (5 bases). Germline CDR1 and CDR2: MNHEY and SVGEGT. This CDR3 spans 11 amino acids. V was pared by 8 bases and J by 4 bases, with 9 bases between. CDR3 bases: TGTGCCAGCCTAGAGGGATACGAGCAGTACTTC. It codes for CASLEGYEQYF.

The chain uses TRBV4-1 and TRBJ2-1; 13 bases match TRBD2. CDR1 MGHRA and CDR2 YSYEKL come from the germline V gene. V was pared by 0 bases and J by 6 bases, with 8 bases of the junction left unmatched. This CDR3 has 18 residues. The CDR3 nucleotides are TGCGCCAGCAGCCAAGATCGGGGAACTAGCGGGAGGGCCAATGAGCAGTTCTTC. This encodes CASSQDRGTSGRANEQFF.

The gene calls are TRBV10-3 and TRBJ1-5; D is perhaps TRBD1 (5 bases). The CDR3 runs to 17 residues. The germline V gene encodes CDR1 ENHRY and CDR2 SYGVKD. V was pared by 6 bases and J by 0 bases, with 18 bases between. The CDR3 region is CAISRGVGSNSNQPQHF. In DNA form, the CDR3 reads TGTGCCATCAGCCGAGGGGTGGGCAGCAATAGCAATCAGCCCCAGCATTTT.

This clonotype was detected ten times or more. CDR3 sequence (DNA): TGTGCCAGCAAAGGGGGGGTTTATGACACTGAAGCTTTCTTT. This encodes CASKGGVYDTEAFF. J is TRBJ1-1 and V is TRBV2; possibly TRBD1 for D (6 bases). Germline V gene data show CDR1 as SNHLY and CDR2 as FYNNEI. V was clipped by 7 bases and J by 3 bases, with 15 bases between them. This CDR3 is built from 14 residues.

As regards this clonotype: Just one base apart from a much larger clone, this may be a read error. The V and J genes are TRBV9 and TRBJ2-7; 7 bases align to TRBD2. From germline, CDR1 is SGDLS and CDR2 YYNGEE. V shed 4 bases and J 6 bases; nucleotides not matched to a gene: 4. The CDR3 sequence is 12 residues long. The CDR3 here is CASSHSSGEQYF. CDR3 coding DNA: TGTGCCAGCAGCCACTCTAGCGGCGAGCAGTACTTC.

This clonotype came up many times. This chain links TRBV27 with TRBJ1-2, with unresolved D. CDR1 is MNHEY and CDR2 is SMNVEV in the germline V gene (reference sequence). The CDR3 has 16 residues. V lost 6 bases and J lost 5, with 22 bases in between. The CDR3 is CASSHSLRTRSYGYTF. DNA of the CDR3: TGTGCCAGCAGCCACAGCCTCCGGACGCGATCATATGGCTACACCTTC.

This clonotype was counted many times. The CDR3 here is CSARTLTSGSTDTQYF. The CDR3, as DNA: TGCAGTGCTAGAACCCTGACTAGCGGGAGCACAGATACGCAGTATTTT. This chain links TRBV20-1 with TRBJ2-3, with 10 bases lining up with TRBD2. J gave up 0 bases and V 2 bases, and 5 bases lay outside the gene matches. The germline V gene encodes CDR1 DFQATT and CDR2 SNEGSKA (reference sequence). The CDR3 loop spans 16 amino acids.

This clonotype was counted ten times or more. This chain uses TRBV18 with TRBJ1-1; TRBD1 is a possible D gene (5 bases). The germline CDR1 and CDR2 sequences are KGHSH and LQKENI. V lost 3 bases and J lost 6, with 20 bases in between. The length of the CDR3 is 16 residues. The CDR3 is CASSPRGRQRDPEAFF. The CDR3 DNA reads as TGTGCCAGCTCACCGAGGGGACGGCAGCGGGACCCTGAAGCTTTCTTT.

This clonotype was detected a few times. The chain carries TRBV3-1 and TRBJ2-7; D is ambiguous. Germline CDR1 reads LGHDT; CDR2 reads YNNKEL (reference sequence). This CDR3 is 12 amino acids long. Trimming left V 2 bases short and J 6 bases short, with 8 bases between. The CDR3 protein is CASSQQRREQYF. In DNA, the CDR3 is TGTGCCAGCAGCCAACAGCGACGCGAGCAGTACTTC.

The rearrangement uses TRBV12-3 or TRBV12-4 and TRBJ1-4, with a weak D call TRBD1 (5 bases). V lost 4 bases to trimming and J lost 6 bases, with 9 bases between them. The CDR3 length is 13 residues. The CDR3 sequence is CASSWGPDEKLFF. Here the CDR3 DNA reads TGTGCCAGCAGTTGGGGACCCGATGAAAAACTGTTTTTT.

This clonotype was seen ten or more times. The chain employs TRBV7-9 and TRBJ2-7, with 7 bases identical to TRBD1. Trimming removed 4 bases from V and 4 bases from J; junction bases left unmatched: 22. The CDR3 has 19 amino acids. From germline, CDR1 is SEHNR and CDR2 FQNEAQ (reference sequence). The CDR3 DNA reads TGTGCCAGCAGCTCAAGGGGCAGGGGGAGACCGAGTGATCTATACGAGCAGTACTTC. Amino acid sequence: CASSSRGRGRPSDLYEQYF.